This entry concerns a single T cell receptor beta chain. CDR1 and CDR2 from the germline V gene are LGHNA and YSLEER. V lost 4 bases and J lost 1, with 17 bases in between. The CDR3 sequence is 17 residues long. The data belong to a study of blood T cell repertoires in COVID-19. The method was immunoSEQ multiplex PCR; TCRdb's version includes in-frame clones alone and lacks a portion of them. The data contain 450,000 to 500,000 clones, 70% to 90% of them singletons. This clonotype was obtained from a human donor in a cohort sampled during active COVID-19. The specimen sequenced was peripheral blood. The genes are TRBV4-3 and TRBJ1-3; D gene ambiguous. The CDR3 protein is CASSPNWAPSSGNTIYF. The CDR3 nucleotides are TGCGCCAGCAGCCCCAACTGGGCGCCATCATCTGGAAACACCATATATTTT.